A selection of T cell receptor beta chains follows, all from one sample in a study of cytotoxic CD8 clonotypes in ibrutinib-treated CLL. Profiling relied on immunoSEQ multiplex PCR, and the TCRdb table lists in-frame clones only, not all of them. The sample contains some 120,000 clones, roughly 84% of which appear only once. The specimen was PBMCs, collected after 24 months of ibrutinib treatment. Receptor source: a human donor with chronic lymphocytic leukemia. The CDR3 runs from the conserved cysteine through the conserved F or W. The D gene is left open where the match is weak. Clone size, where shown, is once, few, many, or a class for clones that have expanded.

CDR3aa	CDR3nt	abundance	v_gene	d_gene	j_gene
CAWSLPGQGLAQYF	TGTGCCTGGAGTTTACCGGGACAGGGTTTGGCCCAGTACTTC	once	TRBV30	TRBD1	TRBJ2-5
CASSDLGDGYTF	TGTGCCAGCAGTGATTTAGGGGACGGCTACACCTTC	few	TRBV25-1	-	TRBJ1-2
CASSTGQGLGDTQYF	TGTGCCAGCAGCACGGGACAGGGCTTGGGAGATACGCAGTATTTT	-	TRBV7-8	TRBD1	TRBJ2-3
CASSPSGQWYEQFF	TGTGCCAGCAGTCCTTCGGGACAGTGGTATGAGCAGTTCTTC	-	TRBV27	TRBD1	TRBJ2-1
CASSLSGFNQPQHF	TGTGCCAGCAGTTTATCTGGTTTCAATCAGCCCCAGCATTTT	few	TRBV27	-	TRBJ1-5
CASSLWGGSNQPQHF	TGTGCCAGCAGCTTGTGGGGGGGAAGCAATCAGCCCCAGCATTTT	-	TRBV5-4	-	TRBJ1-5
CASSQRQGLTGMNTEAFF	TGTGCCAGTAGCCAACGACAGGGGCTAACGGGAATGAACACTGAAGCTTTCTTT	few	TRBV19	TRBD1	TRBJ1-1
CASSLGQGITEAFF	TGTGCCAGCTCACTAGGACAGGGAATCACTGAAGCTTTCTTT	-	TRBV18	TRBD1	TRBJ1-1
CASSLALFRAANTEAFF	TGTGCCAGCAGCTTAGCCCTCTTTAGGGCGGCGAACACTGAAGCTTTCTTT	-	TRBV11-2	-	TRBJ1-1
CASSYGSPTDTQYF	TGTGCCAGCTCATACGGAAGCCCCACAGATACGCAGTATTTT	once	TRBV18	-	TRBJ2-3
CASRGSPYGYTF	TGTGCCAGCAGGGGCAGTCCCTATGGCTACACCTTC	-	TRBV6-6	-	TRBJ1-2
CASSLIRDSPLHF	TGTGCCAGCAGCTTGATCCGGGATTCACCCCTCCACTTT	-	TRBV7-8	-	TRBJ1-6
CASSQYQGLGTNEKLFF	TGCGCCAGCAGCCAATATCAGGGGTTGGGAACTAATGAAAAACTGTTTTTT	-	TRBV4-3	-	TRBJ1-4
CASSEWISNQPQHF	TGCGCCAGCAGTGAGTGGATTAGCAATCAGCCCCAGCATTTT	-	TRBV10-1	-	TRBJ1-5
CASSSHSPLHF	TGTGCCAGCAGTTCCCATTCACCCCTCCACTTT	-	TRBV28	-	TRBJ1-6
CASRPNDGNYGYTF	TGTGCCAGCAGACCAAACGACGGCAACTATGGCTACACCTTC	-	TRBV6-5	-	TRBJ1-2
CASSVLAGGPGELFF	TGTGCCAGCAGTGTACTAGCGGGGGGACCCGGGGAGCTGTTTTTT	-	TRBV2	TRBD2	TRBJ2-2
CASSLGHPTGELFF	TGCGCCAGCAGCTTGGGGCACCCTACCGGGGAGCTGTTTTTT	-	TRBV5-1	-	TRBJ2-2
CASSLVRGSPPYNEQFF	TGTGCCAGCAGCTTAGTTCGGGGGTCCCCCCCCTACAATGAGCAGTTCTTC	-	TRBV11-2	-	TRBJ2-1
CASSQTGTGDYTDTQYF	TGCGCCAGCAGCCAAACCGGGACAGGGGATTACACAGATACGCAGTATTTT	-	TRBV4-3	TRBD1	TRBJ2-3
CASSRQGQGGIQYF	TGTGCCAGCAGCCGACAGGGTCAAGGGGGCATTCAGTACTTC	-	TRBV6-6	TRBD1	TRBJ2-4
CASSLAVGVRVLENEKLFF	TGCGCCAGCAGCTTGGCCGTGGGGGTTCGTGTCTTGGAGAATGAAAAACTGTTTTTT	-	TRBV5-1	-	TRBJ1-4
CASTPTDRINQPQHF	TGTGCCAGCACTCCTACGGACAGAATCAATCAGCCCCAGCATTTT	-	TRBV28	-	TRBJ1-5
CASSSGPLPNQPQHF	TGTGCCAGTAGTAGCGGACCTTTACCGAATCAGCCCCAGCATTTT	once	TRBV19	-	TRBJ1-5
CASRSLGGGNQPQHF	TGTGCCAGCAGAAGTTTAGGGGGAGGCAATCAGCCCCAGCATTTT	-	TRBV6-1	-	TRBJ1-5
CACSGLRTYEQYF	TGTGCCTGCTCGGGACTCCGGACCTACGAGCAGTACTTC	-	TRBV30	-	TRBJ2-7
CASSFGLSSGQETQYF	TGTGCCAGCAGCTTTGGGCTGTCTAGCGGGCAAGAGACCCAGTACTTC	-	TRBV11-2	TRBD2	TRBJ2-5
CASSEALSRGETQYF	TGTGCCAGCAGTGAAGCGCTTAGCAGGGGGGAGACCCAGTACTTC	-	TRBV2	TRBD1	TRBJ2-5
CSGRDSLTEAFF	TGCAGCGGGCGGGACAGTCTCACTGAAGCTTTCTTT	-	TRBV29-1	TRBD1	TRBJ1-1
CASSQEGTEANSPLHF	TGCGCCAGCAGCCAAGAAGGGACAGAGGCCAATTCACCCCTCCACTTT	-	TRBV4-1	TRBD1	TRBJ1-6
CASSLTGANYGYTF	TGTGCCAGCAGCTTAACCGGAGCTAACTATGGCTACACCTTC	-	TRBV7-9	-	TRBJ1-2
CASSQPMGQGEYEQYF	TGTGCCAGCAGCCAGCCCATGGGACAGGGGGAGTACGAGCAGTACTTC	-	TRBV7-2	TRBD1	TRBJ2-7
CASSTESLSPLHF	TGTGCCAGCAGTACCGAGAGCCTTTCACCCCTCCACTTT	-	TRBV6-5	-	TRBJ1-6
CASSKRSNTEAFF	TGTGCCAGCAGCAAAAGGTCGAACACTGAAGCTTTCTTT	-	TRBV27	-	TRBJ1-1
CASSLAGTGRYEQYF	TGTGCCAGCAGCTTGGCCGGGACAGGGCGGTACGAGCAGTACTTC	-	TRBV5-5	TRBD1	TRBJ2-7
CASSVRTGSYGYTF	TGTGCCAGTAGTGTAAGAACAGGGAGCTATGGCTACACCTTC	-	TRBV19	-	TRBJ1-2
CASKEGINTGELFF	TGCGCCAGCAAAGAGGGGATTAACACCGGGGAGCTGTTTTTT	-	TRBV5-1	-	TRBJ2-2
CASSSGQTNTEAFF	TGTGCCAGCAGTTCGGGACAGACGAACACTGAAGCTTTCTTT	-	TRBV28	TRBD1	TRBJ1-1
CASSLFQGGAKNIQYF	TGTGCCAGCAGCTTGTTTCAAGGGGGAGCCAAAAACATTCAGTACTTC	-	TRBV5-4	-	TRBJ2-4
CASRGGREQYF	TGTGCCAGCCGAGGGGGAAGGGAGCAGTACTTC	-	TRBV6-5	-	TRBJ2-7
CASSVAPPNTEAFF	TGTGCCAGCAGCGTAGCTCCACCTAACACTGAAGCTTTCTTT	-	TRBV9	-	TRBJ1-1
CASSLERTNTGELFF	TGTGCCAGCAGCCTGGAGCGGACGAACACCGGGGAGCTGTTTTTT	-	TRBV5-4	-	TRBJ2-2
CSAIDRAGYTF	TGCAGTGCAATCGACAGGGCTGGCTACACCTTC	-	TRBV20-1	TRBD1	TRBJ1-2
CASRLGQGRDYGYTF	TGTGCCAGCAGACTGGGACAGGGTAGAGACTATGGCTACACCTTC	-	TRBV2	TRBD1	TRBJ1-2
CASSMSGGMDGYTF	TGTGCCAGTAGTATGTCAGGGGGGATGGATGGCTACACCTTC	-	TRBV19	TRBD1	TRBJ1-2
CASSYGALGHGYTF	TGTGCCAGCAGTTACGGGGCATTGGGCCATGGCTACACCTTC	-	TRBV6-5	-	TRBJ1-2
CASSLEGQGFSGANVLTF	TGTGCCAGCAGCTTAGAGGGACAGGGGTTCTCTGGGGCCAACGTCCTGACTTTC	-	TRBV7-6	TRBD1	TRBJ2-6
CASSAYRGGSYGYTF	TGTGCCAGTAGTGCCTACAGGGGCGGGAGCTATGGCTACACCTTC	-	TRBV19	TRBD1	TRBJ1-2
CASSVVPGADTQYF	TGTGCCAGCAGCGTAGTTCCAGGGGCAGATACGCAGTATTTT	once	TRBV9	-	TRBJ2-3
CASSLAGQYKVYEQYF	TGTGCCAGCAGCTTAGCGGGACAATACAAAGTCTACGAGCAGTACTTC	-	TRBV7-8	-	TRBJ2-7
CASSFVGTRFSNTEAFF	TGTGCCAGCAGCTTCGTTGGGACTCGATTTTCGAACACTGAAGCTTTCTTT	-	TRBV7-9	-	TRBJ1-1
CASSPGGSNQPQHF	TGTGCCAGCAGCCCAGGGGGCAGCAATCAGCCCCAGCATTTT	-	TRBV2	TRBD1	TRBJ1-5
CASSEVLAGGAPGFF	TGTGCCAGCAGTGAAGTACTAGCGGGGGGGGCACCTGGGTTCTTC	once	TRBV6-1	TRBD2	TRBJ2-1
CAISERDRTYEQYF	TGTGCCATCAGTGAGCGGGACAGAACCTACGAGCAGTACTTC	-	TRBV10-3	TRBD1	TRBJ2-7